In this sample, the clone carrying this TCR beta chain turned up once. Its specificity is unknown. This sample's treatment: approximately nine-day PBMC culture with coronavirus spike peptide pools or control peptides (ViraFEST assay). Gathered ahead of the COVID-19 pandemic (2011-2018) were the CD4+ T cells of the unexposed donor. Germline-derived CDR1 and CDR2 are MNHEY and SVGEGT. There are 15 residues in the CDR3. V lost 6 bases, J lost 6 bases, and 10 bases stayed unmatched. This entry belongs to a study of vaccination and CD4 T cells after COVID-19. At the Johns Hopkins FTIC core, DNA taken from cultured CD4+ T cells was sequenced by way of the Oncomine TCR Beta short-read assay. Genomic DNA was taken out of cultured CD4+ T cells by extraction. One entry per CDR3 protein, called by TCRdb with MiXCR from the PCR reads. The sample lists several thousand distinct CDR3 sequences, approximately 35% occurring once.

The chain uses TRBV6-2 or TRBV6-3 and TRBJ2-7; 11 bases align to TRBD2. The specimen was CD4+ T cells from blood, cultured in vitro. The TCR sequence derives from a human donor in good health. CDR3 sequence reads: CASSRILAGVGEQYF. The CDR3, as DNA: TGTGCCAGCAGCCGAATACTAGCGGGAGTTGGCGAGCAGTACTTC.